The 2 T cell receptor beta chains listed next were all sequenced from one sample in a study of blood T cell repertoires in COVID-19. Repertoires were generated with immunoSEQ multiplex PCR, while TCRdb's copy carries only in-frame clones and drops some. The sample has fewer than 400,000 clones; 80% to 90% are singletons. The sequencing input was PBMCs or T cells enriched from blood (not recorded which). These receptors all come from a woman aged 45 to 65 who had recovered from COVID-19.

This rearrangement joins TRBV2 to TRBJ2-7; D possibly corresponds to TRBD2 (7 bases). The CDR3 runs to 14 residues. Trimming pared 6 bases from V and 3 bases from J, leaving 15 bases between. Germline values: CDR1 SNHLY, CDR2 FYNNEI. CDR3 nucleotides: TGTGCCAGCAGAGCTACCGGGGGGCTCTACGAGCAGTACTTC. Translated: CASRATGGLYEQYF.

This sequence joins TRBV2 and TRBJ2-6; no reliable D call. The germline V gene encodes CDR1 SNHLY and CDR2 FYNNEI. The CDR3 loop spans 17 amino acids. V lost 4 bases to trimming and J lost 0 bases, with 13 bases between them. CDR3: CASSVRRGISGANVLTF. The CDR3 DNA reads TGTGCCAGCAGTGTGCGACGAGGAATCTCTGGGGCCAACGTCCTGACTTTC.